This T cell receptor beta chain is drawn from a study of metastatic and nonmetastatic thyroid tumors. TCRdb re-analyzed the PCR reads using MiXCR. This sample has fewer than 7,500 clones; roughly 25% occur once, and the top ten carry 11%. Patients had received no treatment of any kind before thyroid surgery. This clone is medium-sized by share. The receptor's source is a male donor with papillary thyroid cancer or a benign thyroid nodule (not recorded which). Some clones in this sample may be carry-over from other donors' samples. The sequencing input was adjacent normal tissue.

For the CDR3, the DNA is TGTGCCAGCAGCTTCGAGCGGGAGCAGTTCTTC. This translates into CASSFEREQFF. This chain joins TRBV7-9 and TRBJ2-1; D is perhaps TRBD2 (5 bases). Trimming removed 3 bases from V and 10 bases from J, with 7 bases in between. The CDR3 is 11 residues long. Germline values: CDR1 SEHNR, CDR2 FQNEAQ (reference sequence).